This entry lists 23 T cell receptor beta chains sequenced from one sample in a study of regulatory T cells in long-lasting Graves disease listed by TCRdb under 2021. Library construction relied on multiplex PCR. For sequencing, an Illumina HiSeq 4000 was employed. TCR beta libraries were built with iRepertoire HTBI primers and Arm-PCR amplification of CDR3 regions. TCRdb reanalyzed the raw reads on its own, using fastp at Q25 for trimming and MiXCR for clone calling, and kept in-frame beta chains. Rows merge per CDR3 protein into single entries with the most common DNA and genes. The sample records 450,000 to 700,000 distinct CDR3 sequences, approximately 13% of which are singletons. Clones ranked in the top ten supply under 10% of the sample. Per the publication, the time point label means: newly diagnosed GD, antithyroid drugs for less than 3 months. For both TCR sequencing and RNA sequencing, RNA was extracted from PBMCs using TRIzol.

The sample also formed part of further work on T cells in Graves' hyperthyroidism and ophthalmopathy.

The sample in question was peripheral blood mononuclear cells (PBMCs), obtained at new diagnosis, from a patient treated with antithyroid drugs. Source of these receptors: a young man with Graves disease. Donor details come from another sample of the same person, matched by shared clones.

Worth noting for this clonotype: A single base separates this from a much larger clone, so it may be a read error. The final CDR3 position lacks the conserved phenylalanine or tryptophan, pointing to a likely read error. The chain recombines TRBV7-8 with TRBJ1-3, with D tentatively TRBD1 (6 bases). V was trimmed by 5 bases and J by 0 bases, leaving 17 bases between them. This CDR3 is 17 amino acids long. The germline V gene encodes CDR1 SGHVS and CDR2 FQNEAQ. This CDR3 is CASSAISGESSGNTIYL. The CDR3 DNA sequence: TGTGCCAGCAGCGCAATTTCAGGGGAGAGCTCTGGAAACACCATATATCTT.

In this sample, this clonotype turned up many times. The chain recombines TRBV10-3 with TRBJ2-7; weak D call: TRBD2 (5 bases). CDR3 length: 15 amino acids. V was cut by 6 bases and J by 7 bases, with 22 bases left in between. The germline CDR1 and CDR2 sequences are ENHRY and SYGVKD. This CDR3 reads CAIRNSAWGVGEQYF. CDR3 bases: TGTGCCATCAGGAATTCCGCGTGGGGAGTGGGGGAGCAGTACTTC.

This clonotype was recorded many times. The chain links TRBV27 to TRBJ2-5, with D perhaps TRBD1 (6 bases). The germline V and J ends were trimmed by 6 bases and 2 bases, with 16 bases remaining between them. The CDR3 has 15 residues. Germline V CDR1 and CDR2: MNHEY, SMNVEV (reference sequence). The chain's CDR3 is CASSGITTGQETQYF. The CDR3 DNA is TGTGCCAGCAGCGGGATTACAACAGGGCAAGAGACCCAGTACTTC.

This clonotype was detected a few times. DNA for the CDR3: TGTGCCAGCAGTGAATGGGTACCCGACAATGAGCAGTTCTTC. Encoded protein: CASSEWVPDNEQFF. The genes are TRBV25-1 and TRBJ2-1; D is uncertain. Germline assignment: CDR1 MGHDK and CDR2 SYGVNS. The V end was cut by 1 base, the J end by 5 bases, with 9 bases between. The CDR3 is made up of 14 amino acids.

This clonotype occurred many times. CDR3 nucleotide sequence: TGTGCCAGCAAACCGGGAACACCTCAATACAATGAGCAGTTCTTC. It codes for CASKPGTPQYNEQFF. The chain recombines TRBV2 with TRBJ2-1; a weak D match, TRBD2 (5 bases). Germline assignment: CDR1 SNHLY and CDR2 FYNNEI. V gave up 7 bases and J gave up 4 bases, with 17 bases separating them. The CDR3 runs 15 residues.

This clonotype was recorded at least ten times. The chain is built from TRBV7-9 and TRBJ2-7, with a tentative D call TRBD2 (5 bases). This CDR3 has 14 residues. The V end was cut by 5 bases, the J end by 4 bases, with 15 bases between. In germline, CDR1 is SEHNR, CDR2 FQNEAQ (reference sequence). The CDR3 region is CASSLDNGGYEQYF. The CDR3 DNA reads TGTGCCAGCAGCCTCGACAATGGCGGGTACGAGCAGTACTTC.

About this clonotype itself: A clone one base away is much larger, so this may be a read error. Likely a read error: the CDR3 ends without its conserved phenylalanine or tryptophan. J is TRBJ2-1 and V is TRBV12-3 or TRBV12-4; no reliable D call. V lost 6 bases and J 9 bases, leaving 12 bases between the germline ends. The CDR3 spans 12 residues. CDR3 nucleotide sequence: TGTGCCAGCAGCCTAAGGGTTGCTGAGCAGTTCTTA. Translated, it gives CASSLRVAEQFL.

The chain joins TRBV6-1 to TRBJ2-1, with TRBD2 matching 12 bases. This CDR3 is built from 15 residues. Germline V gene sequence: CDR1 MNHNS, CDR2 SASEGT. V gave up 6 bases and J gave up 6 bases; unmatched junction bases: 6. The CDR3 sequence is CASRPSSGRANEQFF. For the CDR3, the DNA is TGTGCCAGCAGACCCTCTAGCGGGAGGGCCAATGAGCAGTTCTTC.

This clonotype occurred many times. The chain employs TRBV7-2 and TRBJ2-5; possibly TRBD2 for D (6 bases). The V end was cut by 5 bases, the J end by 5 bases, with 15 bases between. CDR3 length: 14 residues. Germline V gives CDR1 SGHTA, CDR2 FQGNSA. For the CDR3, the DNA is TGTGCCAGCAGCCAATGGCGGGGCCCCGAGACCCAGTACTTC. It encodes CASSQWRGPETQYF.

V gene TRBV5-1 combines with J gene TRBJ2-6; perhaps TRBD2 as D (7 bases). Per germline, CDR1 SGHRS and CDR2 YFSETQ. The CDR3 runs 18 residues. V was pared by 2 bases and J by 0 bases, with 15 bases between. The CDR3 reads CASSLSGGGNSGANVLTF. Written as DNA, the CDR3 is TGCGCCAGCAGCTTATCGGGGGGCGGAAACTCTGGGGCCAACGTCCTGACTTTC.

Here the CDR3 reads CSARGGTGGSGELFF. The CDR3, as DNA: TGCAGTGCTAGAGGTGGGACAGGGGGCTCCGGGGAGCTGTTTTTT. V gene TRBV20-1 combines with J gene TRBJ2-2; the match to TRBD1 covers 12 bases. Germline V CDR1 and CDR2: DFQATT, SNEGSKA (reference sequence). V shed 1 base, J shed 6 bases, and the junction held 3 bases outside the gene matches. The CDR3 totals 15 residues.

Comment on this clonotype: A single base separates this from a much larger clone, so it may be a read error. This chain uses TRBV13 with TRBJ2-7; TRBD1 matches 8 bases. Germline loops: CDR1 PRHDT, CDR2 FYEKMQ (reference sequence). The CDR3 length is 14 residues. V gave up 4 bases and J gave up 2 bases; unmatched junction bases: 4. DNA of the CDR3: TGTGCCAGCAGCTCGACAGGGGTGACCTACGAGCAGTACTTC. It specifies CASSSTGVTYEQYF.

This clonotype has only a few counts. The chain employs TRBV3-1 and TRBJ2-3, with a tentative D call TRBD2 (6 bases). The germline V gene encodes CDR1 LGHDT and CDR2 YNNKEL (reference sequence). CDR3 length: 16 residues. V shed 2 bases and J shed 5 bases, with 17 bases lying between them. CDR3 residues: CASSQTGSPRLDTQYF. CDR3 nucleotide sequence: TGTGCCAGCAGCCAAACCGGGAGCCCCCGTCTAGATACGCAGTATTTT.

The chain recombines TRBV18 with TRBJ2-3; 11 bases are shared with TRBD2. The V and J ends lost 3 bases and 0 bases, in that order; junction bases with no gene match: 5. Germline-derived CDR1 and CDR2 are KGHSH and LQKENI. There are 17 residues in the CDR3. Written as DNA, the CDR3 is TGTGCCAGCTCACCGATGACTAGCGGGATGAGCACAGATACGCAGTATTTT. Translation gives CASSPMTSGMSTDTQYF.

The chain uses TRBV3-1 and TRBJ1-2; D remains ambiguous. This CDR3 contains 14 residues. Trimming removed 3 bases at V and 5 bases at J, with 13 bases between. Germline lookup yields CDR1 LGHDT and CDR2 YNNKEL (reference sequence). The CDR3 loop is CASSQSTQAYGYTF. The CDR3 coding sequence is TGTGCCAGCAGCCAGTCGACCCAGGCTTATGGCTACACCTTC. Filled out from reference TRBV3-1 and TRBJ1-2, the complete variable domain reads DTAVSQTPKYLVTQMGNDKSIKCEQNLGHDTMYWYKQDSKKFLKIMFSYNNKELIINETVPNRFSPKSPDKAHLNLHINSLELGDSAVYFCASSQSTQAYGYTFGSGTRLTVV.

Ten or more counts support this clonotype. This rearrangement joins TRBV27 to TRBJ1-5, with D hard to call. Trimming removed 6 bases at V and 5 bases at J, with 26 bases between. Germline loops: CDR1 MNHEY, CDR2 SMNVEV (reference sequence). This CDR3 has 18 amino acids. The CDR3 bases are TGTGCCAGCAGCCATAGCGCCCCCCGGGCAGGCGATTATCAGCCCCAGCATTTT. It specifies CASSHSAPRAGDYQPQHF.

With regard to this clonotype: Possible read error: a much larger clone is one base away. The chain combines TRBV20-1 with TRBJ2-7, with 11 bases lining up with TRBD2. Germline-derived CDR1 and CDR2 are DFQATT and SNEGSKA (reference sequence). The CDR3 runs 17 residues. The DNA of the CDR3 is TGCAGTGCTGCCGGGACTAGCGGTCCCAGGCACCCCTACGGGCAGTACTTC. It is translated as CSAAGTSGPRHPYGQYF.

This clonotype was counted between two and nine times. The chain is built from TRBV4-2 and TRBJ2-7, with 8 bases identical to TRBD1. The CDR3 sequence is 14 residues long. Germline lookup yields CDR1 LGHNA and CDR2 YNFKEQ. Unmatched junction bases numbered 5, after V lost 3 bases and J lost 4 bases. The CDR3 DNA sequence: TGTGCCAGCAGCCAGGGCAGGGGGCAATACGAGCAGTACTTC. This codes for CASSQGRGQYEQYF.

V gene TRBV27 combines with J gene TRBJ1-6; D may be TRBD1 (6 bases). V lost 3 bases, J lost 4 bases, and 10 bases lay in between. The CDR3 is 15 amino acids. CDR1 and CDR2 from the germline V gene are MNHEY and SMNVEV (reference sequence). The CDR3 is CASSFGRGYNSPLHF. The CDR3, as DNA: TGTGCCAGCAGTTTTGGCAGGGGTTATAATTCACCCCTCCACTTT.

Comment on this clonotype: This likely came from a read error, as a far larger clone is one base away. The genes are TRBV12-3 or TRBV12-4 and TRBJ2-7; D not resolved. The CDR3 runs 13 residues. V shed 6 bases and J shed 5 bases, with 14 bases lying between them. The CDR3 nucleotides are TGTGCCAGCAGGCGTCCGGTCGGCCACGAGCAGTACTTC. Translating it yields CASRRPVGHEQYF.

This clonotype was seen many times. The rearrangement joins TRBV5-1 to TRBJ2-1, with 7 positions matching TRBD2. The CDR3 has 15 residues. In germline, CDR1 is SGHRS, CDR2 YFSETQ. The ends lost 1 base at V and 2 bases at J; junction bases unmatched: 3. The CDR3 spells CASSLLAEAYNEQFF. The CDR3 nucleotides read TGCGCCAGCAGCTTGCTAGCGGAGGCCTACAATGAGCAGTTCTTC.

The chain uses TRBV12-3 or TRBV12-4 and TRBJ2-1; the D gene is possibly TRBD2 (5 bases). V lost 11 bases and J 2 bases, leaving 13 bases between the germline ends. This CDR3 has 13 amino acids. The CDR3 region has the DNA TGTGCCTCGGGGAGAGGAACCTACAATGAGCAGTTCTTC. Its protein is CASGRGTYNEQFF.

This clonotype was observed a handful of times. CDR3 coding DNA: TGTGCCAGCAGCACTACCGGGACAGACTATGGCTACACCTTC. Protein sequence: CASSTTGTDYGYTF. This rearrangement joins TRBV3-1 to TRBJ1-2; TRBD1 agrees at 7 bases. The CDR3 has 14 amino acids. Germline values: CDR1 LGHDT, CDR2 YNNKEL (reference sequence). The V segment lost 5 bases and the J segment 3 bases; nucleotides outside the gene matches: 6.